This T cell receptor (beta chain) came from a study of response to subunit inactivated influenza vaccine. This clonotype was seen only a few times. As yet, its antigen is unknown. TCRdb re-called the RT-PCR reads with MiXCR, one entry per CDR3 protein. The repertoire has 630,000 or so distinct CDR3 sequences, around 14% of them found once; the top ten carry around 10%. The germline V gene has CDR1 MNHNS and CDR2 SASEGT. There are 16 residues in the CDR3. Losses at the gene ends were 4 bases for V and 2 bases for J; bases not matched to a gene: 6. Study-level results: Each seasonal influenza vaccination recruits few new T cells, the authors suggested.

The sample here was PBMCs from blood, taken less than 13 days after vaccination. This sequence originates from a middle-aged man who received an inactivated influenza vaccine. The rearrangement links TRBV6-1 to TRBJ2-3; 10 bases agree with TRBD2. CDR3 DNA sequence: TGTGCCAGCAGTGTTTCTAGCGGGAGACTCACAGATACGCAGTATTTT. It yields the protein CASSVSSGRLTDTQYF.